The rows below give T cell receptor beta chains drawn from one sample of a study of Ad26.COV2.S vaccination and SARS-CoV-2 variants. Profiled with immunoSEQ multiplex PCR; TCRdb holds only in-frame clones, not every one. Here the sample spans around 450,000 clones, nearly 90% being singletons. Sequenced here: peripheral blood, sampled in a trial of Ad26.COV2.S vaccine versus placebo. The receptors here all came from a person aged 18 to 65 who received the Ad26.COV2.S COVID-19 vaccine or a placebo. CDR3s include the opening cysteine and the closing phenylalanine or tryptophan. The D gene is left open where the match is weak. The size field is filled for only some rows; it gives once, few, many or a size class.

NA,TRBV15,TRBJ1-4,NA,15,CATSRDRGRGEKLFF,TGTGCCACCAGCAGAGATAGGGGGAGGGGGGAAAAACTGTTTTTT
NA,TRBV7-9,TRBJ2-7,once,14,CASSPGTALYEQYF,TGTGCCAGCAGCCCTGGGACCGCCCTATACGAGCAGTACTTC
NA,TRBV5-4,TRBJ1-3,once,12,CASSSVGRGMNF,TGTGCCAGCAGCTCGGTCGGGAGAGGCATGAATTTT
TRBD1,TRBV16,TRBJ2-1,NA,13,CASSRETGTEQFF,TGTGCCAGCAGCCGAGAGACAGGGACTGAGCAGTTCTTC
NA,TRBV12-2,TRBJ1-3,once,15,CASRLQASSGNTIYF,TGTGCAAGTCGCTTACAGGCTTCCTCTGGAAACACCATATATTTT
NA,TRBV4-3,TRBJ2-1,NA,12,CASSSGLQEQFF,TGCGCCAGCAGCTCGGGACTCCAAGAGCAGTTCTTC
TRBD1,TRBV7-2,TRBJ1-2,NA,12,CASSWDRDHPTF,TGTGCCAGCAGCTGGGACAGGGACCACCCCACCTTC
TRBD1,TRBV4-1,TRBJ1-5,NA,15,CASSQEGTGTQPQHF,TGCGCCAGCAGCCAAGAAGGGACAGGGACACAGCCCCAGCATTTT
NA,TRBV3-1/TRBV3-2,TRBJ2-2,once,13,CASSPNGGGELFF,TGTGCCAGCAGCCCCAATGGGGGCGGGGAGCTGTTTTTT
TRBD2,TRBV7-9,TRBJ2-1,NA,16,CASSWTSGGSYNEQFF,TGTGCCAGCAGTTGGACTAGCGGGGGTTCCTACAATGAGCAGTTCTTC
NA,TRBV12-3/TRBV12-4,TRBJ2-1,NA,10,CASRRSEQFF,TGTGCCAGCCGGCGGTCTGAGCAGTTCTTC
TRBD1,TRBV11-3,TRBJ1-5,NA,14,CASSLTGSGQPQHF,TGTGCCAGCAGCTTGACAGGGTCAGGTCAGCCCCAGCATTTT
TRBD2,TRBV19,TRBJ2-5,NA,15,CASSFTRGGRETQYF,TGTGCCAGTAGTTTCACGCGGGGGGGCCGGGAGACCCAGTACTTC
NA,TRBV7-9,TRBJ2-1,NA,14,CASSPGTLYNEQFF,TGTGCCAGCAGCCCGGGGACCCTTTACAATGAGCAGTTCTTC
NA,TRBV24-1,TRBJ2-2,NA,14,CATSDWAGPGELFF,TGTGCCACCAGTGATTGGGCGGGTCCCGGGGAGCTGTTTTTT
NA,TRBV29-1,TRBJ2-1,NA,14,CSVVGHRSYNEQFF,TGCAGCGTTGTGGGGCATCGCTCCTACAATGAGCAGTTCTTC
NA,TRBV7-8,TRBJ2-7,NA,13,CASSFFPEAEQYF,TGTGCCAGCAGCTTTTTTCCAGAGGCCGAGCAGTACTTC
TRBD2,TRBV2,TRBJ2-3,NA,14,CASRPAGSTDTQYF,TGTGCCAGCAGACCAGCGGGGAGCACAGATACGCAGTATTTT
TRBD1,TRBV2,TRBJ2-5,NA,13,CASLSGQQETQYF,TGTGCCAGCCTTTCGGGACAGCAAGAGACCCAGTACTTC
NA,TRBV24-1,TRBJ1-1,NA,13,CATSDSQYTEAFF,TGTGCCACCAGTGATTCCCAATACACTGAAGCTTTCTTT
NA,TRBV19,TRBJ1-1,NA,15,CASSRFGFLNTEAFF,TGTGCCAGTAGTAGGTTCGGGTTCTTGAACACTGAAGCTTTCTTT
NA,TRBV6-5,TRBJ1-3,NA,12,CASRATWNTIYF,TGTGCCAGCAGGGCCACTTGGAACACCATATATTTT
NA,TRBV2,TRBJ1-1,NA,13,CASSPQGSTGGFF,TGTGCCAGCAGTCCTCAGGGGTCGACGGGGGGTTTCTTT
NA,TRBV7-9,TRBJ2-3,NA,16,CASSLPHGAFTDTQYF,TGTGCCAGCAGCTTACCGCACGGAGCCTTCACAGATACGCAGTATTTT
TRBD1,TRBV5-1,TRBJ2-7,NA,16,CASSLAEFAGGYEQYF,TGCGCCAGCAGCTTGGCCGAGTTTGCAGGGGGATACGAGCAGTACTTC
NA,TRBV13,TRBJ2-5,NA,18,CASSLQKGRGAIWAAQYF,TGTGCCAGCAGCTTACAGAAGGGCAGGGGAGCGATCTGGGCGGCCCAGTACTTC
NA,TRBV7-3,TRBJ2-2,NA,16,CASSLIASLQTGELFF,TGTGCCAGCAGCCTGATAGCCAGCCTACAAACCGGGGAGCTGTTTTTT
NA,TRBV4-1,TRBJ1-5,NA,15,CASSQVGTPHQPQHF,TGCGCCAGCAGCCAGGTTGGGACACCTCATCAGCCCCAGCATTTT
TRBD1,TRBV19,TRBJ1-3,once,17,CASSTLRDSRSGNTIYF,TGTGCCAGTAGTACACTCCGGGACAGCCGAAGCGGAAACACCATATATTTT
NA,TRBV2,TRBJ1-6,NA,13,CASSSEYNSPLHF,TGTGCCAGCAGTTCAGAGTATAATTCACCCCTCCACTTT
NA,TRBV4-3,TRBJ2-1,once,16,CASSQEGGPRDHEQFF,TGCGCCAGCAGCCAAGAGGGGGGGCCGAGGGATCATGAGCAGTTCTTC
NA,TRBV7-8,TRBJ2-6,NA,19,CASSFASPFREAGANVLTF,TGTGCCAGCAGCTTCGCCTCTCCTTTCCGCGAGGCTGGGGCCAACGTCCTGACTTTC
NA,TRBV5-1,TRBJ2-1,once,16,CASSTGLTSSYNEQFF,TGCGCCAGCAGCACCGGATTAACTAGCTCCTACAATGAGCAGTTCTTC
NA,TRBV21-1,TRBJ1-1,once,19,CASSKGGTGAEKGNTEAFF,TGTGCCAGCAGCAAAGGGGGGACCGGGGCTGAGAAGGGGAACACTGAAGCTTTCTTT
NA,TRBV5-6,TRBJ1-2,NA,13,CASRPPGRGGYTF,TGTGCCAGCAGACCACCGGGACGCGGAGGCTACACCTTC